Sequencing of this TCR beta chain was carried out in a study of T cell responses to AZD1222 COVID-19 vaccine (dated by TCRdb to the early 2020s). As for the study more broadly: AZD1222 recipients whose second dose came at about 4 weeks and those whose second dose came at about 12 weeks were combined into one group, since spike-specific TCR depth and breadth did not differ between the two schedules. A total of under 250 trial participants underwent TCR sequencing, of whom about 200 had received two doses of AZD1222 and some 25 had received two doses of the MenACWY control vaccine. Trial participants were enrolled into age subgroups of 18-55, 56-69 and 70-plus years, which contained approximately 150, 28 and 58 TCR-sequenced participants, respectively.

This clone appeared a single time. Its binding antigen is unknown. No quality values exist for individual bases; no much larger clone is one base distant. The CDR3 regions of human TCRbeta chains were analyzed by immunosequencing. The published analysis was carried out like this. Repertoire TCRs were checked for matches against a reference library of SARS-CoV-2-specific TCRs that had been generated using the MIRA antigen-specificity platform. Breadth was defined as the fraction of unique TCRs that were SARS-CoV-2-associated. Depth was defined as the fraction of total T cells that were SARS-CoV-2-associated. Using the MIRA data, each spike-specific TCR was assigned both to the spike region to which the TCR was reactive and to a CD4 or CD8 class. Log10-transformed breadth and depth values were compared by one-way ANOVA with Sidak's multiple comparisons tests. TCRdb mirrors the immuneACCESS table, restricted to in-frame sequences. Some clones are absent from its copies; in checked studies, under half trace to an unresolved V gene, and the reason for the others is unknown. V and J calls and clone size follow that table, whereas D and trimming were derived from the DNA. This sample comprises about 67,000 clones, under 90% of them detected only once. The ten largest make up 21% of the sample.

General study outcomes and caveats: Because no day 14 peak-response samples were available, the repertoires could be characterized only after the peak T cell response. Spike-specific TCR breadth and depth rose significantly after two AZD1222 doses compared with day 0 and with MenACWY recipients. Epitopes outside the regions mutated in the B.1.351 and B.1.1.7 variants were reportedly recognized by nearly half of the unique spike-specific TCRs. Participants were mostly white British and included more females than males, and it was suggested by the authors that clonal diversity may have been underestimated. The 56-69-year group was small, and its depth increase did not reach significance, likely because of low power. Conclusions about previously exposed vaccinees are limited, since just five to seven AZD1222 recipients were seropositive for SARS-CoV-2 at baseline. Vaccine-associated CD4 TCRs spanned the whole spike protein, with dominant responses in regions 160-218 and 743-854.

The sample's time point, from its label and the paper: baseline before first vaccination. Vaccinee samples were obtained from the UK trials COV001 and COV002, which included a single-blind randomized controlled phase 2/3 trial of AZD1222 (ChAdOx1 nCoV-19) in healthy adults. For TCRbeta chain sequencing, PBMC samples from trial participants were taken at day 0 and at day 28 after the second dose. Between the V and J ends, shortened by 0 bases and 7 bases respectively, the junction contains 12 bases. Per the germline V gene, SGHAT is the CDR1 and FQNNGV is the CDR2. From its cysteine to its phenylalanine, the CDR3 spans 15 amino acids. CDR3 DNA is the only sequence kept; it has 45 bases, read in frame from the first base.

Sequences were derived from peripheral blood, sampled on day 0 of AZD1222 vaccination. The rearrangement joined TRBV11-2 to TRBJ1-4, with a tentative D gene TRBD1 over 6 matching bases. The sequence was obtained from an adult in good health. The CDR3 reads CASSLDRGGSEKLFF. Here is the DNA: TGTGCCAGCAGCTTAGACAGGGGAGGCAGTGAAAAACTGTTTTTT. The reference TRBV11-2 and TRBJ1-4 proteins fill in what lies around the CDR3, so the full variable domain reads EAGVAQSPRYKIIEKRQSVAFWCNPISGHATLYWYQQILGQGPKLLIQFQNNGVVDDSQLPKDRFSAERLKGVDSTLKIQPAKLEDSAVYLCASSLDRGGSEKLFFGSGTQLSVL.